This TCR beta chain was found in a study of human thymus T cells. The study, taken as a whole, reports: Blood and thymic repertoires both appeared biased in V and J gene usage.

Profiling relied on immunoSEQ multiplex PCR, and the TCRdb table lists in-frame clones only, not all of them. The table shows under 70,000 clones, with roughly 94% occurring only once. About this clone itself: Its antigen is unknown.

The CDR3 contains 15 residues. Per the germline V gene, CDR1 is SGHTA and CDR2 is FQGNSA. V lost 1 base, J lost 6 bases, and 8 bases stayed unmatched. The donors were infants in Finland with congenital heart defects, otherwise immunologically healthy. Only four of the eight donors provided an approximately 0.45-1 mL blood sample. Blood DNA came from all available leukocytes, not a fixed cell number. Material: blood. This chain uses TRBV7-2 with TRBJ2-7, with 8 nucleotides matching TRBD2. The TCR sequence derives from a boy under two years old with a congenital heart defect but otherwise immunologically healthy. The CDR3 sequence: CASSLDISGKGEQYF. DNA of the CDR3: TGTGCCAGCAGCTTAGACATTAGCGGGAAGGGCGAGCAGTACTTC.